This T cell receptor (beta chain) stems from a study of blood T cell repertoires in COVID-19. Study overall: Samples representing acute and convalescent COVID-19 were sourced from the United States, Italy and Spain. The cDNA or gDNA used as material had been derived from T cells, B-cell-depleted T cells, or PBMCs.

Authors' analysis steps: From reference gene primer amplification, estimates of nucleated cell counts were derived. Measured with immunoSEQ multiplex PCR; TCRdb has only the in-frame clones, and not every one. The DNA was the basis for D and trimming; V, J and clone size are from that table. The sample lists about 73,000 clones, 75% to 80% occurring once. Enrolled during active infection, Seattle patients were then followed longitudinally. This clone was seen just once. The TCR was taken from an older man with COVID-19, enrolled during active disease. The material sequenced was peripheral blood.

CDR3 in DNA: TGTGCCAGCAGCCTACACAGGGATCAGCCCCAGCATTTT. This encodes CASSLHRDQPQHF. The V gene is TRBV7-2, the J gene TRBJ1-5; D might be TRBD1 (6 bases). Germline-derived CDR1 and CDR2 are SGHTA and FQGNSA. Trimming pared 5 bases from V and 5 bases from J, leaving 10 bases between. The CDR3 loop spans 13 amino acids.